This TCR beta chain was identified in a study of cytomegalovirus exposure and HLA in healthy donors. Turning to the study itself: Early release data held approximately 81 million unique TCRs from HLA-typed donors. Findings of the study overall: V- and J-gene trimming of TCR beta was linked (in a later analysis) to a missense DCLRE1C variant. Earlier findings revealed that most TCR beta V segments proved productive either about 90% or about 30% of the time. A later analysis, which compared TCR beta chains of equal frequency, found the HLA-associated ones more clonally expanded.

This PCR relied on a set of 60 Vbeta primers and 13 Jbeta primers. TCRdb keeps only in-frame clones here, not all; method: immunoSEQ multiplex PCR. The sample includes around 160,000 clones, roughly 77% of them seen just once. Notes on this clone: Its antigen is as yet unknown.

CDR3 length equals 15 residues. Trimming removed 5 bases from V and 7 bases from J; junction bases left unmatched: 7. Germline V gives CDR1 SNHLY, CDR2 FYNNEI. The genes are TRBV2 and TRBJ2-1, with 11 bases aligning to TRBD2. The sequence was obtained from a male donor in good health and CMV-seronegative. Material: PBMCs. This chain's CDR3 is CASSLLAGGVNEQFF. The CDR3 nucleotides read TGTGCCAGCAGTCTCCTAGCGGGAGGTGTGAATGAGCAGTTCTTC.